This T cell receptor (beta chain) was captured in a study of T cells in lung cancer brain metastases. Whole-study results and caveats: Brain metastases had fewer unique productive clones than primaries (median roughly 1,400 versus 4,700).

This clone occurred once. Its antigen is unknown. Sequenced by immunoSEQ multiplex PCR; TCRdb stores in-frame clones only, minus some. The repertoire consists of about 4,200 clones, with approximately 90% occurring once and the leading ten covering about 8%. The material sequenced was tumor tissue from the primary lung tumor. The clonotype was recovered from a man aged 60 to 69 with non-small cell lung cancer.

CDR3 bases: TGTGCCAGCAGCTTTGGACTAGCGGGAGGCGATGAGCAGTTCTTC. It codes for CASSFGLAGGDEQFF. The chain combines TRBV5-8 with TRBJ2-1, with TRBD2 matching over 14 bases. Per germline, CDR1 SGHTS and CDR2 YDEGEE. CDR3 size: 15 residues. Trimming cost V 2 bases and J 8 bases; bases outside gene matches: 3.